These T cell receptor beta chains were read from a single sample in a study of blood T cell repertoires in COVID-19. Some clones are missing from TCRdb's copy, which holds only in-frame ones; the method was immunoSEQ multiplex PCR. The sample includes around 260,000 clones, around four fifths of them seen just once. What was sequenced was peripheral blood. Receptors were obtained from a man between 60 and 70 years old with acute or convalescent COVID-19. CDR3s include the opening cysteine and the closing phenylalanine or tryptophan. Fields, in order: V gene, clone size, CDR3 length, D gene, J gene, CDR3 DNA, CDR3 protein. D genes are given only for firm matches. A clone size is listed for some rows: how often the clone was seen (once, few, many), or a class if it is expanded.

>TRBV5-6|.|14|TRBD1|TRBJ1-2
TGTGCCAGCAGCTTGGAATCAGGGGGCTTTGGCTACACCTTC
CASSLESGGFGYTF
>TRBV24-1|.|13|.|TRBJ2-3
TGTGCCACCAGTGACTCCACAGGGTTTACGCAGTATTTT
CATSDSTGFTQYF
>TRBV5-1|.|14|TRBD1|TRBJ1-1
TGCGCCAGCAGCTTGGAAGGACAGGGGTATGAAGCTTTCTTT
CASSLEGQGYEAFF
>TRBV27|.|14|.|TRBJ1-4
TGTGCCAGCAGTTTTACAGCAACTAATGAAAAACTGTTTTTT
CASSFTATNEKLFF
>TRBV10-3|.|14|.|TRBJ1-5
TGTGCCATCAGTGAGTCGCCGGGGGATCAGCCCCAGCATTTT
CAISESPGDQPQHF
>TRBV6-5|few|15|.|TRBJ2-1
TGTGCCAGCACTGTTCTACAGGGTTTAGGCAATGAGCAGTTCTTC
CASTVLQGLGNEQFF
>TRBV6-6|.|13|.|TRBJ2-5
TGTGCCACCCAACGGAGTCCTGCGGAGACCCAGTACTTC
CATQRSPAETQYF
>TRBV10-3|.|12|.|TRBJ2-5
TGTGCCATCAGTGCAAACCAAGAGACCCAGTACTTC
CAISANQETQYF
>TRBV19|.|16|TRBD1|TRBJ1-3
TGTGCCAGTAGTATGAAGGGGGCCCGCTCTGGAAACACCATATATTTT
CASSMKGARSGNTIYF
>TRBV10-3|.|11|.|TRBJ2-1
TGTGCCATCAGCCTAAGCCATGAGCAGTTCTTC
CAISLSHEQFF
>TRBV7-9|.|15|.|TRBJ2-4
TGTGCCAGCAGCTTAGGCCGGTTAGCCAAAAACATTCAGTACTTC
CASSLGRLAKNIQYF
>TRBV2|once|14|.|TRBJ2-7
TGTGCCAGCACCAGAAGGTCACAGGGCTACGAGCAGTACTTC
CASTRRSQGYEQYF
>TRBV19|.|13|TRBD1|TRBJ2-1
TGTGCCAGTCTCGCCAGGGGGTACGGTGAGCAGTTCTTC
CASLARGYGEQFF
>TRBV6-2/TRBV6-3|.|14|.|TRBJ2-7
TGTGCCAGCAGTTACCGGGGTCCCTCCTACGAGCAGTACTTC
CASSYRGPSYEQYF
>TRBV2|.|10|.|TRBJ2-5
TGTGCCAGCCGAGAGGAGACCCAGTACTTC
CASREETQYF
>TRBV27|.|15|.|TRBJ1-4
TGTGCCAGCAGTACCACAGGGAGGGGTAATGAAAAACTGTTTTTT
CASSTTGRGNEKLFF
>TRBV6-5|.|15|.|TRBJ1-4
TGTGCCAGCAGACGATACAGGACTACAAATGAAAAACTGTTTTTT
CASRRYRTTNEKLFF
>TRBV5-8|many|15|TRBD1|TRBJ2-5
TGTGCCAGCAGCTTCCTGGGACAGGGGGAGGAGACCCAGTACTTC
CASSFLGQGEETQYF
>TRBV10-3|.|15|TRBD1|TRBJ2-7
TGTGCCATCAGGCCCGGGACAGGGGAATTCTACGAGCAGTACTTC
CAIRPGTGEFYEQYF
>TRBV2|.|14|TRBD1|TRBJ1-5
TGTGCCAGCACCCAAGGACAGGGCCAACAGCCCCAGCATTTT
CASTQGQGQQPQHF
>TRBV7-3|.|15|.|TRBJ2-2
TGTGCCAGCAGCCGAACTAGCCCCCCCGCCGGGGAGCTGTTTTTT
CASSRTSPPAGELFF
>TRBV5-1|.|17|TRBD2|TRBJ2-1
TGCGCCAGCAGCCGCTCGGGACTAGCGGGAGGGCCCGGAGAGCAGTTCTTC
CASSRSGLAGGPGEQFF
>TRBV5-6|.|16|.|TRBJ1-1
TGTGCCAGCAGCTTCCAGTTTCAGGGCCTGAACACTGAAGCTTTCTTT
CASSFQFQGLNTEAFF
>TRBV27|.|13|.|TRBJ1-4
TGTGCCAGCAGTTTATGGGCTGAGGAAAAACTGTTTTTT
CASSLWAEEKLFF
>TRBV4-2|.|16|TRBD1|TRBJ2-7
TGTGCCAGCAGCCAACAAACCGGGACAGGTCTTTACGAGCAGTACTTC
CASSQQTGTGLYEQYF
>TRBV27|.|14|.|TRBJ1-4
TGTGCCAGCAGTTCCGGGGGGACTAATGAAAAACTGTTTTTT
CASSSGGTNEKLFF
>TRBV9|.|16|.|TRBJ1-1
TGTGCCAGCAGCGTAGATCCGGGGAGGGGGGACACTGAAGCTTTCTTT
CASSVDPGRGDTEAFF
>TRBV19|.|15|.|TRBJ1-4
TGTGCCAGTAGTAAGGCCGCAGGAACTAATGAAAAACTGTTTTTT
CASSKAAGTNEKLFF
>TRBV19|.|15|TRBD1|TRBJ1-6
TGTGCCAGTAGGAAACTGGACAGGGTTTATTCACCCCTCCACTTT
CASRKLDRVYSPLHF
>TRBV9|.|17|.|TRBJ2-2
TGTGCCAGCAGGAGAACAGGGACCGCCGAAGTCACCGGGGAGCTGTTTTTT
CASRRTGTAEVTGELFF
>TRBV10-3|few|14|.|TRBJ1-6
TGTGCCATCAAGGGGGACGGGTACAATTCACCCCTCCACTTT
CAIKGDGYNSPLHF
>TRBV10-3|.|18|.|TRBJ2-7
TGTGCCATCAGTGAGGGGGCCTTAGGGCGGAGCGCTACCTCCGAGCAGTACTTC
CAISEGALGRSATSEQYF
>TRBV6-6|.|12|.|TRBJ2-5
TGTGCCAGCAGTTACGGAGAAGAGACCCAGTACTTC
CASSYGEETQYF
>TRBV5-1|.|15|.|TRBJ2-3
TGCGCCAGCAGCGAGCTCGCACCTTCTTCAGATACGCAGTATTTT
CASSELAPSSDTQYF